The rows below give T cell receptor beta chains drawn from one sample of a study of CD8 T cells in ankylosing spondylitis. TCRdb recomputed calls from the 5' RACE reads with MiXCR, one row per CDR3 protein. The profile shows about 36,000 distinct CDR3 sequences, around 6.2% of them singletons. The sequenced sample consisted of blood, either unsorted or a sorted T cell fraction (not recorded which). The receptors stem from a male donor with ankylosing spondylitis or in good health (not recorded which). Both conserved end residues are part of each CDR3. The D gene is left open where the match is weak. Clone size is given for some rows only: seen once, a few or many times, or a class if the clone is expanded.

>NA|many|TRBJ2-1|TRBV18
CASSPPGGNAGINEQFF
TGTGCCAGCTCACCACCAGGTGGGAATGCAGGGATCAATGAGCAGTTCTTC
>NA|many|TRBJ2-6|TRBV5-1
CASSPLVAPGANVLTF
TGCGCCAGCAGCCCCCTGGTAGCCCCGGGTGCCAACGTCCTGACTTTC
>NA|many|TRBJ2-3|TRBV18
CASSPPSTREDTQYF
TGTGCCAGCTCACCACCGTCTACCAGGGAAGATACGCAGTATTTT
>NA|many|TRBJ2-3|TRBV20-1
CSASDRTISTDTQYF
TGCAGTGCTAGCGACAGGACGATTAGCACAGATACGCAGTATTTT
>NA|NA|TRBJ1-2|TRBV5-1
CDSSLESVGHGYTF
TGCGACAGTAGCTTGGAATCGGTAGGCCACGGCTACACCTTC
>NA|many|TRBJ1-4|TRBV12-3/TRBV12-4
CASSPSGAGRKLFF
TGTGCCAGCAGCCCGAGTGGGGCGGGAAGAAAACTGTTTTTT
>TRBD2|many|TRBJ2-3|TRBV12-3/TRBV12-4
CASSLGRSGGSTDTQYF
TGTGCCAGCAGCTTAGGGCGTAGCGGGGGTAGCACAGATACGCAGTATTTT
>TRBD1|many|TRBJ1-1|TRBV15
CATSKDRGLTEAFF
TGTGCCACCAGCAAGGACAGGGGGTTGACTGAAGCTTTCTTT
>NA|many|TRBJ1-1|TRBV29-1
CSVVSSKNTEAFF
TGCAGCGTTGTAAGCAGTAAGAACACTGAAGCTTTCTTT
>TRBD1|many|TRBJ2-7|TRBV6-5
CASSYSTGESLYEQYF
TGTGCCAGCAGTTACTCGACAGGGGAAAGCCTCTACGAGCAGTACTTC
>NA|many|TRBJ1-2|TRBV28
CASSFGGANYGYTF
TGTGCCAGCAGTTTTGGGGGGGCCAACTATGGCTACACCTTC
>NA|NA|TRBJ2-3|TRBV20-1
CSAAQGAPPDTQYF
TGCAGTGCAGCACAGGGAGCCCCCCCAGATACGCAGTATTTT
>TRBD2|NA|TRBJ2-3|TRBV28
CASSRTSGRGTDTQYF
TGTGCCAGCAGCCGAACTAGCGGGAGAGGCACAGATACGCAGTATTTT
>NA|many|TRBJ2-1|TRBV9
CASRNPGNEQFF
TGTGCCAGCAGGAACCCGGGCAATGAGCAGTTCTTC
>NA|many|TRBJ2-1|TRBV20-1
CSAKGGSESYNEQFF
TGCAGTGCTAAAGGTGGGAGTGAATCCTACAATGAGCAGTTCTTC
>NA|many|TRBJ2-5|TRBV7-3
CASSPTGSQETQYF
TGTGCCAGCAGCCCTACAGGTTCCCAAGAGACCCAGTACTTC
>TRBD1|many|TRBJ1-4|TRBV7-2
CASSRGQGVGEKLFF
TGTGCCAGCAGCAGGGGACAGGGGGTCGGTGAAAAACTGTTTTTT
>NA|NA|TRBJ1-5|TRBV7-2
CASSPTVKGGQPQHF
TGTGCCAGCAGCCCCACCGTAAAGGGTGGTCAGCCCCAGCATTTT
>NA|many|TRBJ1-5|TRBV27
CASSLNGALGNQPQHF
TGTGCCAGCAGTCTAAATGGGGCCCTGGGCAATCAGCCCCAGCATTTT
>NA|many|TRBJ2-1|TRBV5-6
CASSIRFYEQFF
TGTGCCAGCAGCATTCGATTTTATGAGCAGTTCTTC
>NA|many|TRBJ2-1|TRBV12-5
CASGSGPPDNEQFF
TGTGCTAGTGGTTCGGGGCCGCCCGACAATGAGCAGTTCTTC
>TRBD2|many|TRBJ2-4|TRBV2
CASRPDTGTSRAKNIQYF
TGTGCCAGCAGACCGGATACCGGGACTAGCCGCGCCAAAAACATTCAGTACTTC
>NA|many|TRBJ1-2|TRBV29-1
CSVGSVGSYGYTF
TGCAGCGTTGGATCGGTGGGGTCCTATGGCTACACCTTC
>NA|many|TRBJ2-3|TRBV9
CASSVAGGDTDTQYF
TGTGCCAGCAGCGTAGCCGGCGGGGACACAGATACGCAGTATTTT
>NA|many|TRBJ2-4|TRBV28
CASSLSPPSAKNIQYF
TGTGCCAGCAGTTTATCCCCCCCGTCCGCCAAAAACATTCAGTACTTC
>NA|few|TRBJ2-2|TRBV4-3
CASSLPLPYPFGRNTGELFF
TGCGCCAGCAGCCTACCTCTCCCCTACCCTTTTGGCCGGAACACCGGGGAGCTGTTTTTT
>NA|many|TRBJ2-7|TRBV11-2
CASSLFLRGLARPNTYEQYF
TGTGCCAGCAGCTTATTCCTTCGGGGACTGGCACGCCCGAACACCTACGAGCAGTACTTC
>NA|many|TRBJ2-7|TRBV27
CASRGTSSSYEQYF
TGTGCCAGCAGGGGGACGTCAAGCTCCTACGAGCAGTACTTC
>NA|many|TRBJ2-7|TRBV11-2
CASSPGGYEQYF
TGTGCCAGCAGCCCTGGAGGATATGAGCAGTACTTC
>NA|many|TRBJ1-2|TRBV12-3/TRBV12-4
CASSLRRSSSYGYTF
TGTGCCAGCAGTTTGAGGAGGAGCTCTAGCTATGGCTACACCTTC
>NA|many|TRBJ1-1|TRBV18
CASSRGRDTEAFF
TGTGCCAGCTCACGCGGACGGGACACTGAAGCTTTCTTT
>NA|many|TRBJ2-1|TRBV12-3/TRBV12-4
CASSLTRDNEQFF
TGTGCCAGCAGTTTGACCCGAGACAATGAGCAGTTCTTC
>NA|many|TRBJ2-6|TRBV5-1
CASSLDVTGPGANVLTF
TGCGCCAGCAGCTTGGACGTTACAGGGCCCGGGGCCAACGTCCTGACTTTC
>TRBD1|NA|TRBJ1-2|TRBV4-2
CASSIQGGGYTF
TGTGCCAGCAGCATTCAGGGGGGGGGCTACACCTTC
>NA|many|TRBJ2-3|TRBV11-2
CASRSIRTPRGQYF
TGTGCCAGCAGGTCGATAAGGACTCCACGGGGGCAGTATTTT
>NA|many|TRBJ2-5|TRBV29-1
CSVIQWETQYF
TGCAGCGTTATACAATGGGAGACCCAGTACTTC
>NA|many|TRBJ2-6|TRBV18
CASSLSGANVLTF
TGTGCCAGCTCACTATCTGGGGCCAACGTCCTGACTTTC
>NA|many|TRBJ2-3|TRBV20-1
CSARDSGRARTDTQYF
TGCAGTGCTAGAGATTCGGGCAGAGCGAGAACAGATACGCAGTATTTT
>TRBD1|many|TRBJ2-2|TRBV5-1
CASSLGQGARNTGELFF
TGCGCCAGCAGCTTGGGACAGGGGGCGCGAAACACCGGGGAGCTGTTTTTT
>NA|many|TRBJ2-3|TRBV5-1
CASLRGGSTDTQYF
TGCGCCAGCCTCCGGGGCGGTAGCACAGATACGCAGTATTTT
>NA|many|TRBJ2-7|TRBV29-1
CSVGQVSHEQYF
TGCAGCGTTGGTCAGGTCTCCCACGAGCAGTACTTC
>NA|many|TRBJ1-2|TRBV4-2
CASSQVRRSNYGYTF
TGTGCCAGCAGCCAAGTCAGGCGGAGCAACTATGGCTACACCTTC
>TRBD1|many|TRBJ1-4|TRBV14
CASSPAQGASEKLFF
TGTGCCAGCAGCCCCGCGCAGGGGGCAAGTGAAAAACTGTTTTTT
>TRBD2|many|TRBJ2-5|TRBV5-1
CASSLAGGGSGTQYF
TGCGCCAGCAGCTTGGCCGGGGGAGGGTCGGGGACCCAGTACTTC
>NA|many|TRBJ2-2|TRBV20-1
CSARYRNTGELFF
TGCAGTGCTAGATATCGGAACACCGGGGAGCTGTTTTTT
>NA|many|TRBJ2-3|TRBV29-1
CSVELVSYTQYF
TGCAGCGTTGAACTCGTAAGTTATACGCAGTATTTT
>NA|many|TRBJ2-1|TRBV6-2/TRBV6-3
CASTDGYNEQFF
TGTGCCAGCACTGATGGTTACAATGAGCAGTTCTTC
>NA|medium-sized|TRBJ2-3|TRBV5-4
CASSFVREPTQYF
TGTGCCAGCAGCTTCGTTCGGGAACCTACGCAGTATTTT
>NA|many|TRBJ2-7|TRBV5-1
CASSLVDSPYEQYF
TGCGCCAGCAGCTTGGTGGACAGTCCCTACGAGCAGTACTTC
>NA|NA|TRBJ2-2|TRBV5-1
CASSTGVGDPANTGELFF
TGCGCCAGCAGCACGGGTGTAGGGGACCCAGCGAACACCGGGGAGTTGTTTTTT
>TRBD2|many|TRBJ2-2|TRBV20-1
CSAFSGTNTGELFF
TGCAGTGCCTTTAGCGGGACGAACACCGGGGAGCTGTTTTTT
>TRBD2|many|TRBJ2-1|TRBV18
CASSPEREGRDEQFF
TGTGCCAGCTCACCAGAGCGGGAGGGCCGCGATGAGCAGTTCTTC
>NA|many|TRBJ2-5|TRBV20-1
CSARSGRTQETQYF
TGCAGTGCTAGATCAGGACGGACTCAAGAGACCCAGTACTTC
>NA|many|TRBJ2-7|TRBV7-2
CASSLLPTISYEQYF
TGTGCCAGCAGCTTACTACCGACCATCTCCTACGAGCAGTACTTC
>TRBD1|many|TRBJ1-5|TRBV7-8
CASSLYVIRTGAYQPQHF
TGTGCCAGCAGCTTATATGTTATAAGGACAGGGGCTTATCAGCCCCAGCATTTT
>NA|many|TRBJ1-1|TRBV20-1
CSANPEAFF
TGCAGTGCTAACCCTGAAGCTTTCTTT
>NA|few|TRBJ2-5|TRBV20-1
CSASETVEWETQYF
TGCAGTGCTAGCGAGACGGTGGAGTGGGAGACCCAGTACTTC
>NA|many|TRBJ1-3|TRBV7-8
CASSLAGGVGSTIYF
TGTGCCAGCAGCTTAGCAGGAGGTGTCGGCAGCACCATATATTTT
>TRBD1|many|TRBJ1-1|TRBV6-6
CASSHSDRATEAFF
TGTGCCAGCAGTCATTCGGACAGGGCCACTGAAGCTTTCTTT
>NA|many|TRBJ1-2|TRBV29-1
CSVEGLGYYGYTF
TGCAGCGTTGAAGGTCTCGGGTACTATGGCTACACCTTC